This T cell receptor beta chain was identified during a study of blood T cell repertoires in COVID-19. Study details: T cells, B-cell-depleted T cells, or PBMCs provided the cDNA or gDNA that served as material.

Produced via immunoSEQ multiplex PCR; TCRdb's table is partial and in-frame only. The sample shows about 190,000 clones, around four fifths of them seen only once. V lost 3 bases and J lost 8, with 19 bases in between. Germline lookup yields CDR1 GTSNPN and CDR2 SVGIG (reference sequence). CDR3 length equals 14 residues. This chain joins TRBV30 and TRBJ1-2; TRBD1 might be the D (6 bases). Sequenced material: peripheral blood. The clonotype was recovered from a woman in her 70s with active or convalescent COVID-19. Here the CDR3 reads CAWSSSPGVYGYTF. The DNA for the CDR3 is TGTGCCTGGAGCTCGTCCCCAGGGGTTTACGGCTACACCTTC. The full variable domain, rest sourced from reference TRBV30 and TRBJ1-2, is SQTIHQWPATLVQPVGSPLSLECTVEGTSNPNLYWYRQAAGRGLQLLFYSVGIGQISSEVPQNLSASRPQDRQFILSSKKLLLSDSGFYLCAWSSSPGVYGYTFGSGTRLTVV.